This T cell receptor beta chain is drawn from a study of cytomegalovirus exposure and HLA in healthy donors. This clone was found a few times. The antigen remains unidentified. The CDR3 is 15 amino acids. The germline gives CDR1 MGHRA, CDR2 YSYEKL. Between the trimmed V and J ends, which lost 3 bases and 1 base, there was a span of 10 bases. The PCR had 60 Vbeta and 13 Jbeta primers. Assay used: immunoSEQ multiplex PCR; TCRdb lists only in-frame clones, some missing. The sample yields around 150,000 clones, approximately 62% seen once. Regarding the study as a whole: A link between a missense DCLRE1C variant and TCR beta V- and J-gene trimming emerged from a later analysis. In a later analysis, the majority of CMV-associated beta chains seemingly showed HLA restriction. A few of the chains that were CMV-associated were confirmed in vitro to be specific for CMV antigens.

This chain joins TRBV4-1 and TRBJ1-5, with D uncertain. This receptor was taken from a human donor in good health. The material sequenced was PBMCs. The CDR3 bases are TGCGCCAGCAGCCACAACGGACTCAGCAATCAGCCCCAGCATTTT. This codes for CASSHNGLSNQPQHF.